The rows below give T cell receptor beta chains drawn from one sample of a study of memory CD4+ T cells and cytomegalovirus serostatus. Using immunoSEQ multiplex PCR, the repertoire was profiled, and TCRdb retains in-frame clones only, with some absent. The sample has tens of thousands of clones, 77% seen once. Material: memory CD4+ T cells from blood. These receptors came from an adult in good health and CMV-seronegative. Both conserved end residues are part of each CDR3. A D gene is named only where the DNA matches it firmly. Rows give clone size only sometimes, using once, few, many, or a class for an expanded clone.

d_gene,abundance,v_gene,j_gene,CDR3nt,CDR3aa
TRBD1,.,TRBV7-9,TRBJ1-2,TGTGCCAGCAGCTTAGGGACAGGAATAGCTAACTATGGCTACACCTTC,CASSLGTGIANYGYTF
TRBD2,once,TRBV6-6,TRBJ2-1,TGTGCCAGCAGACAGGGACTAGGGAACAATGAGCAGTTCTTC,CASRQGLGNNEQFF
.,.,TRBV27,TRBJ2-7,TGTGCCAGCAGCAAGGGGGACACCACCTACGAGCAGTACTTC,CASSKGDTTYEQYF
.,few,TRBV9,TRBJ1-1,TGTGCCAGCAGCCCAGGGTGGATGGTGAACACTGAAGCTTTCTTT,CASSPGWMVNTEAFF
.,.,TRBV10-3,TRBJ1-2,TGTGCCACCAGCCGGAGGAGCGTCTATGGCTACACCTTC,CATSRRSVYGYTF
.,medium-sized,TRBV28,TRBJ1-1,TGTGCCAGCAGAGTACAGGGAACTGAAGCTTTCTTT,CASRVQGTEAFF
.,.,TRBV18,TRBJ1-1,TGTGCCAGCTCACCAAGTTCCCGGGGGAGGGTGAACACTGAAGCTTTCTTT,CASSPSSRGRVNTEAFF
TRBD1,.,TRBV5-1,TRBJ2-5,TGCGCCAGCAGCAGAGGACAGGGGGGAGAGACCCAGTACTTC,CASSRGQGGETQYF
.,few,TRBV5-1,TRBJ1-1,TGCGCCACCAAGCCCGGGGTTGTGGACACTGAAGCTTTCTTT,CATKPGVVDTEAFF
.,.,TRBV11-3,TRBJ2-2,TGTGCCAGCAGCTTAAGCCCTGAGGGGCGGTATATCGGGGAGCTGTTTTTT,CASSLSPEGRYIGELFF
TRBD1,.,TRBV18,TRBJ1-5,TGTGCCAGCTCCCTCGGGACAGTTTATAGCAATCAGCCCCAGCATTTT,CASSLGTVYSNQPQHF
.,.,TRBV19,TRBJ1-2,TGTGCCAGTAGTCCCGGCTTCGGGGCTAACTATGGCTACACCTTC,CASSPGFGANYGYTF
.,.,TRBV6-1,TRBJ1-1,TGTGCCTGCCGGACAGAGACTTATGAAGCTTTCTTT,CACRTETYEAFF
TRBD1,.,TRBV5-1,TRBJ1-2,TGCGCCAGCAGCTCCCCCCGGACAGGAACAGTTAACTATGGCTACACCTTC,CASSSPRTGTVNYGYTF
.,.,TRBV5-6,TRBJ1-1,TGTGCCAGCAGCTTGGGTAGGCAAGCTTTCTTT,CASSLGRQAFF
.,.,TRBV21-1,TRBJ2-1,TGTGCCAGCAGCAACGCCGGGACAAGGCCACACAATGAGCAGTTCTTC,CASSNAGTRPHNEQFF
.,.,TRBV30,TRBJ2-4,TGTGCCTGGAGTGTAGCGGGCCGACCCTCGTACCAGGCCAAAAACATTCAGTACTTC,CAWSVAGRPSYQAKNIQYF
TRBD1,.,TRBV27,TRBJ1-2,TGTGCCAGCAGTACGCAGACAGGGGGCTTCTATGGCTACACCTTC,CASSTQTGGFYGYTF
TRBD2,.,TRBV5-1,TRBJ2-5,TGCGCCAGCAGCTTGTCTCTGACGGCGGGAGGTGAGACCCAGTACTTC,CASSLSLTAGGETQYF
TRBD1,.,TRBV19,TRBJ1-6,TGTGCCAGTAGTACAGACAGGGGTAATTCACCCCTCCACTTT,CASSTDRGNSPLHF
TRBD1,few,TRBV6-1,TRBJ1-1,TGTGCCAGCAGTGGACCGAACAGGGGGTACATGAACACTGAAGCTTTCTTT,CASSGPNRGYMNTEAFF
.,.,TRBV9,TRBJ1-1,TGTGCCAGCTCAGGCCACGGGGGCACTGAAGCTTTCTTT,CASSGHGGTEAFF
TRBD2,.,TRBV7-9,TRBJ2-5,TGTGCCAGCAGCACCTTAGCGGGAGCGCAAGAGACCCAGTACTTC,CASSTLAGAQETQYF
TRBD1,.,TRBV7-3,TRBJ1-6,TGTGCCAGCAGCTCCACAGGGGGCAGGTCACCCCTCCACTTT,CASSSTGGRSPLHF
TRBD1,once,TRBV15,TRBJ1-5,TGTGCCACCAGCAGACCCCCGTCGGGGACAGGGGGAGTTAGGCAGCCCCAGCATTTT,CATSRPPSGTGGVRQPQHF
TRBD1,.,TRBV7-9,TRBJ1-1,TGTGCCAGCAGCCCATCCTTAAGACAGGGAATAGTTCCTGAAGCTTTCTTT,CASSPSLRQGIVPEAFF
TRBD2,many,TRBV30,TRBJ2-7,TGTGCCTGGAGTGCCCCCCCCAGACTAGCGGTGACCTACGAGCAGTACTTC,CAWSAPPRLAVTYEQYF
.,.,TRBV18,TRBJ2-3,TGTGCCAGCTCACCGCATAAAACAGATACGCAGTATTTT,CASSPHKTDTQYF
.,.,TRBV6-6,TRBJ2-1,TGTGCCAGCAGTTACGCCGGCGGTGAGCAGTTCTTC,CASSYAGGEQFF